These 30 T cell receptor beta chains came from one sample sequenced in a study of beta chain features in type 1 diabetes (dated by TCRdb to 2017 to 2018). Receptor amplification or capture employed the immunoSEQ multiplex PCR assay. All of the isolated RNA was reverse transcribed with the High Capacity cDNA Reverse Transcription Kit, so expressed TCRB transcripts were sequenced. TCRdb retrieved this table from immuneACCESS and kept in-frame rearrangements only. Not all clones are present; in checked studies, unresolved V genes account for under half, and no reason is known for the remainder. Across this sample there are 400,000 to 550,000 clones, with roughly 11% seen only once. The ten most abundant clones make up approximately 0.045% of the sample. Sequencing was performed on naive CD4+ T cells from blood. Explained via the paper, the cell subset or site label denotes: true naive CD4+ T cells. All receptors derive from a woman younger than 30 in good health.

CDR3 protein: CASSVVSGIYNEQFF. In DNA, the CDR3 is TGTGCCAGCAGCGTAGTTAGCGGGATCTACAATGAGCAGTTCTTC. The V and J genes are TRBV9 and TRBJ2-1; 8 bases fit TRBD2. This CDR3 has 15 amino acids. The germline V gene has CDR1 SGDLS and CDR2 YYNGEE. V lost 0 bases and J lost 3; bases outside the gene matches: 2. The variable domain in full, completed from reference TRBV9 and TRBJ2-1, reads DSGVTQTPKHLITATGQRVTLRCSPRSGDLSVYWYQQSLDQGLQFLIQYYNGEERAKGNILERFSAQQFPDLHSELNLSSLELGDSALYFCASSVVSGIYNEQFFGPGTRLTVL.

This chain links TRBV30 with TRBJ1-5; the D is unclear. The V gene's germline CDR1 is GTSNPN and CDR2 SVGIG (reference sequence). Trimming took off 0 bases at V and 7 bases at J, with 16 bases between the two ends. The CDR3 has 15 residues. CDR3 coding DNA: TGTGCCTGGAGTGTAGGGTTGGCAGGCGGGCAGCCCCAGCATTTT. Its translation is CAWSVGLAGGQPQHF.

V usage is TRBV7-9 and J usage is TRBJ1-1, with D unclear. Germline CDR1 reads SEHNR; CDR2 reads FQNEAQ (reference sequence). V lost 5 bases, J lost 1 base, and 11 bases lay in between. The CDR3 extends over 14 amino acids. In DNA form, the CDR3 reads TGTGCCAGCAGCCTCCAGGTTACGAACACTGAAGCTTTCTTT. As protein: CASSLQVTNTEAFF.

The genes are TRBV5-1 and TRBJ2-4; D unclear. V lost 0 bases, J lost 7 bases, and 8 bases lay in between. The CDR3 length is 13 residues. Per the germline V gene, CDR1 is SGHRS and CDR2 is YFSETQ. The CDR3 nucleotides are TGCGCCAGCAGCTTGGTCGGTGAGAACATTCAGTACTTC. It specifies CASSLVGENIQYF.

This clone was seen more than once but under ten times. The CDR3 spells CASSLPSPSRLAGYNEQFF. CDR3 nucleotide sequence: TGTGCCAGCAGCTTGCCCAGTCCTTCTCGACTAGCGGGATACAATGAGCAGTTCTTC. The rearrangement uses TRBV5-4 and TRBJ2-1, with TRBD2 identical over 11 bases. J gave up 4 bases and V 1 base, and 13 bases lay outside the gene matches. This CDR3 comprises 19 residues. The V gene's germline CDR1 is SGHNT and CDR2 YYREEE (reference sequence). Combining the CDR3 with reference TRBV5-4 and TRBJ2-1 gives the whole variable domain ETGVTQSPTHLIKTRGQQVTLRCSSQSGHNTVSWYQQALGQGPQFIFQYYREEENGRGNFPPRFSGLQFPNYSSELNVNALELDDSALYLCASSLPSPSRLAGYNEQFFGPGTRLTVL.

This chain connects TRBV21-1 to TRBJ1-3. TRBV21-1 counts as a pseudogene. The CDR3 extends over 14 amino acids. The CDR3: CASSNRAPGNTIYF. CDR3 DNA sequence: TGTGCCAGCAGCAATCGGGCTCCGGGAAACACCATATATTTT.

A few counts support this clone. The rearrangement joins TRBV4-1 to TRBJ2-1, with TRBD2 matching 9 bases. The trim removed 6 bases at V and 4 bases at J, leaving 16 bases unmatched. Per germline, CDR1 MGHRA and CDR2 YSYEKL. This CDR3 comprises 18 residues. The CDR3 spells CASRTYRSSGRPYNEQFF. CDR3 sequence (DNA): TGCGCCAGCAGGACGTATAGATCAAGCGGGAGGCCTTACAATGAGCAGTTCTTC.

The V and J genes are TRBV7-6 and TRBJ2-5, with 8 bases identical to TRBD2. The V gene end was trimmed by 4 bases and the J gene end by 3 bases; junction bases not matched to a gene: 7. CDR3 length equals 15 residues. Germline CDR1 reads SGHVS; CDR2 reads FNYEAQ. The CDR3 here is CASSWSGTREETQYF. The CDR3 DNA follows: TGTGCCAGCAGCTGGTCCGGGACTAGGGAAGAGACCCAGTACTTC. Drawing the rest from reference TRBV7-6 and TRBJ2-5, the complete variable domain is GAGVSQSPRYKVTKRGQDVALRCDPISGHVSLYWYRQALGQGPEFLTYFNYEAQQDKSGLPNDRFSAERPEGSISTLTIQRTEQRDSAMYRCASSWSGTREETQYFGPGTRLLVL.

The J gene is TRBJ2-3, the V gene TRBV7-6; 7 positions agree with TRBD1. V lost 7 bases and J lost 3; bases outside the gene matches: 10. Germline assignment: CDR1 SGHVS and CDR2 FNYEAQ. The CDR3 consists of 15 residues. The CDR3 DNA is TGTGCCAGCAACAGGGGCCTCGGGGAGACAGATACGCAGTATTTT. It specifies CASNRGLGETDTQYF. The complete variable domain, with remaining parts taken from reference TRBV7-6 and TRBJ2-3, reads GAGVSQSPRYKVTKRGQDVALRCDPISGHVSLYWYRQALGQGPEFLTYFNYEAQQDKSGLPNDRFSAERPEGSISTLTIQRTEQRDSAMYRCASNRGLGETDTQYFGPGTRLTVL.

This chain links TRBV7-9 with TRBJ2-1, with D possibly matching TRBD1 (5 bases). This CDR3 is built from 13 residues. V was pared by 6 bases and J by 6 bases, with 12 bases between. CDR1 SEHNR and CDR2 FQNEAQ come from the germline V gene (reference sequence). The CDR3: CASRRTLSNEQFF. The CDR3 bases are TGTGCCAGCAGAAGGACACTCAGCAATGAGCAGTTCTTC.

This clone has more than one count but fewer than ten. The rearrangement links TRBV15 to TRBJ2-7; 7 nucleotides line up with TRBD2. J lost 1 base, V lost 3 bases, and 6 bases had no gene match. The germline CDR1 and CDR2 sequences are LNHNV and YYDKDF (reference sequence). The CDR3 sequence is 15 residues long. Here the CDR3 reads CATSSGGFGSYEQYV. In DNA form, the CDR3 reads TGTGCCACCAGCAGCGGGGGGTTTGGATCCTACGAGCAGTACGTC.

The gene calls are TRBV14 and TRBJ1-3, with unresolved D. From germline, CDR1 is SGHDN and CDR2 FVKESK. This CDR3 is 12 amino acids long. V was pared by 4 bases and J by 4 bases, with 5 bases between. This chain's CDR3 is CASSPAGNTIYF. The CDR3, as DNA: TGTGCCAGCAGCCCGGCAGGAAACACCATATATTTT.

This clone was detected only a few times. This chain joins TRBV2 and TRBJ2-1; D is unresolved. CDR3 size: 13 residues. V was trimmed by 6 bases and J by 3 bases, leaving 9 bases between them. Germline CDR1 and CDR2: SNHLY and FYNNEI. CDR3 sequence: CASSFYNYNEQFF. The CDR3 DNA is TGTGCCAGCAGCTTCTACAACTACAATGAGCAGTTCTTC.

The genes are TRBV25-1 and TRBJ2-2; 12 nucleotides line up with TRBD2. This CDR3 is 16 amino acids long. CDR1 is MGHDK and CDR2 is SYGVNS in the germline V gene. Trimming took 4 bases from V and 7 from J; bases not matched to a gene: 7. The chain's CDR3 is CASSGLAGGRGGELFF. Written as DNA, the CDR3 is TGTGCCAGCAGTGGGCTAGCGGGAGGGCGCGGCGGGGAGCTGTTTTTT.

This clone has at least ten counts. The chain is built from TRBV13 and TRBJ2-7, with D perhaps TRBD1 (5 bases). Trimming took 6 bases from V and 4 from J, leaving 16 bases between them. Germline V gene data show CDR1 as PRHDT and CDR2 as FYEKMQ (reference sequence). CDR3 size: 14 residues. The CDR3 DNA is TGTGCCAGCAGTTCAATCCGCAGGGTTTACGAGCAGTACGTC. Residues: CASSSIRRVYEQYV.

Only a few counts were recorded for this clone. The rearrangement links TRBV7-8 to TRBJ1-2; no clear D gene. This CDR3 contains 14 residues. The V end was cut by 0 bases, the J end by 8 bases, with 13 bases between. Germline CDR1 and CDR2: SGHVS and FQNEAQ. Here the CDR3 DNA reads TGTGCCAGCAGCTTAGCGGGCGGAATGATGGGCTACACCTTC. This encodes CASSLAGGMMGYTF.

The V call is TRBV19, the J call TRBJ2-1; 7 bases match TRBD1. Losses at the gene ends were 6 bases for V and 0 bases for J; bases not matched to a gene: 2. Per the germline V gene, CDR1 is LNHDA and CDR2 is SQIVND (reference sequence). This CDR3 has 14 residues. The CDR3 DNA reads TGTGCCAGTAGCCGGACAGGCTCCTACAATGAGCAGTTCTTC. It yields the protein CASSRTGSYNEQFF.

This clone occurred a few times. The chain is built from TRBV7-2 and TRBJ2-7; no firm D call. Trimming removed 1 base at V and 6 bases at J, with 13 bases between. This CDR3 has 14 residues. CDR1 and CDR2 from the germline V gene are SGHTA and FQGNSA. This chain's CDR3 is CASSLEFWVGEQYF. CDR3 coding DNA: TGTGCCAGCAGCTTAGAGTTTTGGGTTGGCGAGCAGTACTTC.

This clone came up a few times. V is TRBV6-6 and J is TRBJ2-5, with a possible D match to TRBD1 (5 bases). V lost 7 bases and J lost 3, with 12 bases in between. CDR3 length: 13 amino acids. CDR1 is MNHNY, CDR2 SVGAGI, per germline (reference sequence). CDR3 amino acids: CASNWTPKETQYF. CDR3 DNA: TGTGCCAGCAATTGGACACCTAAAGAGACCCAGTACTTC.

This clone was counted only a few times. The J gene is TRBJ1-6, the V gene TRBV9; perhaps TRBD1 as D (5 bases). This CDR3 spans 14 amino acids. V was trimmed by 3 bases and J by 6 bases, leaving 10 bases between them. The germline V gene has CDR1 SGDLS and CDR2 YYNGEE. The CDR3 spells CASSAGLFNSPLHF. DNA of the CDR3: TGTGCCAGCAGCGCGGGACTGTTTAATTCACCCCTCCACTTT.

Here the CDR3 reads CASSYFTAQETQYF. DNA for the CDR3: TGTGCCAGCAGTTATTTTACAGCTCAAGAGACCCAGTACTTC. The gene calls are TRBV6-5 and TRBJ2-5; D gene uncertain. The germline CDR1 and CDR2 sequences are MNHEY and SVGAGI. The CDR3 consists of 14 residues. Trimming took off 3 bases at V and 2 bases at J, with 10 bases between the two ends.

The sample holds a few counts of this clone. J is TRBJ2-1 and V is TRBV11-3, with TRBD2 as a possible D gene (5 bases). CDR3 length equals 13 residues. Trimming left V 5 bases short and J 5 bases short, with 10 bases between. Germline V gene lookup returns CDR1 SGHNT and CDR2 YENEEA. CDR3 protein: CASSREGHNEQFF. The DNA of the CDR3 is TGTGCCAGCAGCAGAGAGGGTCACAATGAGCAGTTCTTC.

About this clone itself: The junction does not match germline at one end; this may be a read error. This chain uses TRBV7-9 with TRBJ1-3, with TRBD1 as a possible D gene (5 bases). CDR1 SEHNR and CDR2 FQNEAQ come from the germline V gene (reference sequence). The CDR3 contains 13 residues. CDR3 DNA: TGTGCCAGCAGCATAGCGGGGCGAAACACCATATATTTT. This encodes CASSIAGRNTIYF. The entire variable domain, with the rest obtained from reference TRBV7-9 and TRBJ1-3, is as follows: DTGVSQNPRHKITKRGQNVTFRCDPISEHNRLYWYRQTLGQGPEFLTYFQNEAQLEKSRLLSDRFSAERPKGSFSTLEIQRTEQGDSAMYLCASSIAGRNTIYFGEGSWLTVV.

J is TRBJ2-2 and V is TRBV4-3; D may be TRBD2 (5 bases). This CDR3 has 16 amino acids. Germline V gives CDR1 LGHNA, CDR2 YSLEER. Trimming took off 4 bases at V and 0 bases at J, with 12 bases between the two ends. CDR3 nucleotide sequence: TGCGCCAGCAGCCGGCGGGCACAAACGAACACCGGGGAGCTGTTTTTT. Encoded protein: CASSRRAQTNTGELFF.

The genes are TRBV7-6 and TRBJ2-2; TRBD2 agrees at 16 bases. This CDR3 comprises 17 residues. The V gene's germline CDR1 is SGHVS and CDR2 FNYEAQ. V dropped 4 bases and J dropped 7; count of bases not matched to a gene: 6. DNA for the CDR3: TGTGCCAGCAGCTCGGGACTAGCGGGAGGGCCCGGCGGGGAGCTGTTTTTT. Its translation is CASSSGLAGGPGGELFF.

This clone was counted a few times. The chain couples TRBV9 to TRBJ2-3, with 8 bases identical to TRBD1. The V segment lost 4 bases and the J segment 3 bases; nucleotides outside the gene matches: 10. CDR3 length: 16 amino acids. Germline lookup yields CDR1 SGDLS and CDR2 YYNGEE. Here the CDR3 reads CASSTRTGSLTDTQYF. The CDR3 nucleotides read TGTGCCAGCAGCACCCGGACAGGGTCGTTGACAGATACGCAGTATTTT.

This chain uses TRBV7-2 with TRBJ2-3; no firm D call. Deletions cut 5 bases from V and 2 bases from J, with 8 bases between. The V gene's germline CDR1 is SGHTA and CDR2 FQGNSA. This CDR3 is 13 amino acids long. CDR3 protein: CASSPRPTDTQYF. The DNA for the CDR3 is TGTGCCAGCAGCCCCCGGCCCACAGATACGCAGTATTTT.

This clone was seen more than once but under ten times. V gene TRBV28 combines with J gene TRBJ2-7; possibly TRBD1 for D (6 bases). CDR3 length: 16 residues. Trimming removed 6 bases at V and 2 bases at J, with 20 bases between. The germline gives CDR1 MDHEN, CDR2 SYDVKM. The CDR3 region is CASSHRQGTPAYEQYV. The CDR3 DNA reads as TGTGCCAGCAGCCACAGGCAAGGGACACCGGCCTACGAGCAGTACGTC.

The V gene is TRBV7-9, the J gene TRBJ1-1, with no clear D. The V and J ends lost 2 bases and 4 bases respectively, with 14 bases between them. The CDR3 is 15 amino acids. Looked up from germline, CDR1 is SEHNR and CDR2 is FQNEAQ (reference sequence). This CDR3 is CASSLLGSVVTEAFF. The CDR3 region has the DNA TGTGCCAGCAGCTTACTGGGGAGTGTGGTCACTGAAGCTTTCTTT.

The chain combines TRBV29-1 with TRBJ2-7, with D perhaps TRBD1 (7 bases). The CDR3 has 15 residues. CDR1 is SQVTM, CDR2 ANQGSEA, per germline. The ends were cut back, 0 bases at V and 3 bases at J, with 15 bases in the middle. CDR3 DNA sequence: TGCAGCGTTGAAGACGTGACAGGGAGGAACTACGAGCAGTACTTC. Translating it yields CSVEDVTGRNYEQYF.